The next 16 T cell receptor beta chains were all read from a single sample in a study of long-term antiretroviral therapy in people with HIV. Version v3.0 of the immunoSEQ assay was performed at survey level. Produced via immunoSEQ multiplex PCR; TCRdb's table is partial and in-frame only. The data show about 15,000 clones, about 80% seen once. This material consisted of unsorted PBMCs, taken just before starting antiretroviral therapy. The receptors were sampled from a man aged 40-55 years with HIV.

The V and J genes are TRBV19 and TRBJ1-4, with D possibly being TRBD1 (5 bases). This CDR3 has 12 residues. Germline values: CDR1 LNHDA, CDR2 SQIVND (reference sequence). The V end was cut by 8 bases, the J end by 8 bases, with 12 bases between. DNA of the CDR3: TGTGCCAGTTCAGGGAGGGGAGAAAAACTGTTTTTT. The encoded protein is CASSGRGEKLFF.

This chain uses TRBV6-1 with TRBJ1-1; D unresolved. Germline CDR1 reads MNHNS; CDR2 reads SASEGT. Trimming removed 8 bases from V and 1 base from J, with 17 bases in between. The CDR3 has 15 amino acids. CDR3 coding DNA: TGTGCCAGCGGGTCCCCCCTTACACAGAACACTGAAGCTTTCTTT. This sequence encodes CASGSPLTQNTEAFF.

The rearrangement links TRBV18 to TRBJ2-1; maybe TRBD2 (5 bases). V lost 3 bases and J 7 bases, leaving 22 bases between the germline ends. From germline, CDR1 is KGHSH and CDR2 LQKENI. The CDR3 is 17 residues long. CDR3: CASSPGIRMGYLNEQFF. CDR3 DNA: TGTGCCAGCTCACCCGGGATCCGGATGGGGTATTTGAATGAGCAGTTCTTC.

This clone was seen a handful of times. The chain couples TRBV19 to TRBJ2-7; D ambiguous. Germline V gene sequence: CDR1 LNHDA, CDR2 SQIVND (reference sequence). This CDR3 contains 13 residues. Trimming took off 2 bases at V and 6 bases at J, with 11 bases between the two ends. CDR3 in amino acids: CASSISRSGEQYF. The CDR3 bases are TGTGCCAGTAGTATATCCCGGTCAGGCGAGCAGTACTTC.

This clone is a singleton in its sample. The chain carries TRBV11-3 and TRBJ2-1; D assignment may be TRBD1 or TRBD2 (5 bases each). Germline values: CDR1 SGHNT, CDR2 YENEEA. Trimming removed 4 bases from V and 9 bases from J, with 13 bases in between. This CDR3 comprises 13 residues. CDR3 in amino acids: CASSWGPGGEQFF. CDR3 nucleotides: TGTGCCAGCAGCTGGGGCCCTGGGGGTGAGCAGTTCTTC. Using reference TRBV11-3 and TRBJ2-1 for the parts outside the CDR3, the full variable domain is EAGVVQSPRYKIIEKKQPVAFWCNPISGHNTLYWYLQNLGQGPELLIRYENEEAVDDSQLPKDRFSAERLKGVDSTLKIQPAELGDSAVYLCASSWGPGGEQFFGPGTRLTVL.

The chain recombines TRBV21-1 with TRBJ1-5. TRBV21-1 constitutes a pseudogene. The CDR3 covers 15 residues. The DNA for the CDR3 is TGTGCCAGCAGCCCACCGGCACGCGGCAATCAGCCCCAGCATTTT. Encoded protein: CASSPPARGNQPQHF.

The rearrangement links TRBV2 to TRBJ1-3; TRBD1 is a possible D gene (5 bases). The CDR3 totals 15 residues. Germline V CDR1 and CDR2: SNHLY, FYNNEI. V was shortened by 3 bases and J by 3 bases, with 12 bases between the two germline ends. The CDR3 nucleotides read TGTGCCAGCAGTGAGGGGTCCAGGGTTGGAAACACCATATATTTT. Amino acids: CASSEGSRVGNTIYF.

The chain recombines TRBV4-1 with TRBJ1-2, with 8 bases lining up with TRBD1. V gave up 3 bases and J gave up 4 bases; unmatched junction bases: 7. Germline V CDR1 and CDR2: MGHRA, YSYEKL. This CDR3 contains 15 residues. The CDR3: CASSQDGTGLYGYTF. CDR3 nucleotides: TGCGCCAGCAGCCAGGACGGGACAGGTCTCTATGGCTACACCTTC.

The V and J genes are TRBV5-6 and TRBJ1-5; 7 bases align to TRBD1. V trimming: 4 bases; J trimming: 0 bases; junction bases outside the gene matches: 7. This CDR3 region has 16 residues. CDR1 is SGHDT, CDR2 YYEEEE, per germline. CDR3 nucleotides: TGTGCCAGCAGCAAAGACGGGACAGATAGCAATCAGCCCCAGCATTTT. It yields the protein CASSKDGTDSNQPQHF.

The J gene is TRBJ1-1, the V gene TRBV30; no reliable D call. This CDR3 has 13 amino acids. Germline CDR1 GTSNPN, CDR2 SVGIG (reference sequence). Trimming cost V 0 bases and J 2 bases, with 7 bases left between them. CDR3 in amino acids: CAWSVDANTEAFF. The CDR3 DNA reads as TGTGCCTGGAGTGTGGATGCAAACACTGAAGCTTTCTTT.

The chain has TRBV11-3 and TRBJ2-1; D is ambiguous. There are 14 residues in the CDR3. The germline V gene has CDR1 SGHNT and CDR2 YENEEA. V was shortened by 1 base and J by 5 bases, with 9 bases between the two germline ends. The CDR3 loop is CASSLAAVDNEQFF. The CDR3 region has the DNA TGTGCCAGCAGCTTAGCCGCCGTCGACAATGAGCAGTTCTTC.

V usage is TRBV5-1 and J usage is TRBJ1-2; TRBD1 matches 9 bases. V lost 0 bases to trimming and J lost 5 bases; unmatched junction nucleotides: 2. This CDR3 is built from 14 residues. CDR1 is SGHRS, CDR2 YFSETQ, per germline. CDR3 DNA: TGCGCCAGCAGCTTGGGCGACAGGGGGTATGGCTACACCTTC. This gives the protein CASSLGDRGYGYTF.

CDR3 in DNA: TGTGCCAGCAGTGCTCTGACAGGGGTAGTCCCTAACTATGGCTACACCTTC. Protein product: CASSALTGVVPNYGYTF. The V gene is TRBV6-1, the J gene TRBJ1-2; 8 nucleotides align to TRBD1. Germline V lookup: CDR1 MNHNS, CDR2 SASEGT. The trim removed 4 bases at V and 0 bases at J, leaving 10 bases unmatched. The CDR3 spans 17 residues.

The chain links TRBV7-6 to TRBJ2-7, with 7 bases fitting TRBD2. Germline values: CDR1 SGHVS, CDR2 FNYEAQ. The CDR3 has 15 residues. V lost 3 bases to trimming and J lost 0 bases; unmatched junction nucleotides: 5. The CDR3 sequence: CASSLYAGVSYEQYF. CDR3 DNA: TGTGCCAGCAGCTTGTATGCGGGAGTCTCCTACGAGCAGTACTTC.

V is TRBV10-2 and J is TRBJ2-2; a possible D gene is TRBD1 (6 bases). CDR3 length equals 17 residues. Trimming shortened V by 8 bases and J by 0 bases, and 19 bases separated the two germline ends. The germline CDR1 and CDR2 sequences are WSHSY and SAAADI. As DNA, the CDR3 is TGCGCCAGCGAGGAGAACAGGGTGGAAACGAACACCGGGGAGCTGTTTTTT. It codes for CASEENRVETNTGELFF.

This chain joins TRBV2 and TRBJ2-1, with 11 bases fitting TRBD2. Germline CDR1 is SNHLY and CDR2 is FYNNEI. V lost 2 bases to trimming and J lost 8 bases; unmatched junction nucleotides: 5. There are 15 residues in the CDR3. As DNA, the CDR3 is TGTGCCAGCAGTGAATTGACTAGCGGGAAGGATGAGCAGTTCTTC. Residues: CASSELTSGKDEQFF.